These 9 T cell receptor beta chains originate from one sample sequenced in a study of blood T cell repertoires in COVID-19. Some clones are missing from TCRdb's copy, which holds only in-frame ones; the method was immunoSEQ multiplex PCR. The data hold 250,000 or so clones, with 86% observed a single time. Sequenced sample: PBMCs or T cells enriched from blood (not recorded which). Receptors originate from a woman in her fifties or sixties who had recovered from COVID-19.

The chain has TRBV9 and TRBJ2-3, with 12 bases that match TRBD2. The CDR3 length is 15 residues. The germline gives CDR1 SGDLS, CDR2 YYNGEE. Losses at the gene ends were 6 bases for V and 7 bases for J; bases not matched to a gene: 9. Here the CDR3 reads CASTTLAGGRNTQYF. DNA of the CDR3: TGTGCCAGCACGACACTAGCGGGGGGTCGTAATACGCAGTATTTT.

Only a few counts were recorded for this clone. The chain couples TRBV6-1 to TRBJ2-7; 8 bases align to TRBD2. With 2 bases clipped from V and 2 bases from J, the junction kept 5 bases outside the gene matches. From germline, CDR1 is MNHNS and CDR2 SASEGT. The CDR3 is made up of 15 amino acids. The chain's CDR3 is CASSESAGGPYEQYF. The DNA of the CDR3 is TGTGCCAGCAGTGAATCGGCGGGGGGTCCCTACGAGCAGTACTTC.

The rearrangement joins TRBV3-1 (or the pseudogene TRBV3-2) to TRBJ1-3; no clear D. V lost 4 bases to trimming and J lost 0 bases, with 13 bases between them. CDR3 length: 16 residues. In germline, CDR1 is LGHDT, CDR2 YNNKEL (reference sequence). The CDR3 nucleotides are TGTGCCAGCAGCCCCCCGGCAGGCCGCTCTGGAAACACCATATATTTT. This translates into CASSPPAGRSGNTIYF.

The chain carries TRBV10-3 and TRBJ2-7; TRBD2 agrees at 7 bases. This CDR3 has 15 residues. Germline lookup yields CDR1 ENHRY and CDR2 SYGVKD. V was clipped by 0 bases and J by 9 bases; unmatched bases: 11. The CDR3 DNA is TGTGCCATCAGTGAGTCGTTGGGGGGGAAGGCGGGGCAGTACTTC. It encodes CAISESLGGKAGQYF.

This chain links TRBV11-2 with TRBJ2-7; the match to TRBD1 covers 7 bases. The length of the CDR3 is 14 residues. Germline CDR1 reads SGHAT; CDR2 reads FQNNGV. With 6 bases clipped from V and 2 bases from J, the junction kept 7 bases outside the gene matches. The CDR3 DNA reads as TGTGCCAGCAGAGTAGACAGGGACGCCTACGAGCAGTACTTC. As protein: CASRVDRDAYEQYF.

This chain links TRBV27 with TRBJ2-1; 14 bases are a match to TRBD2. Germline values: CDR1 MNHEY, CDR2 SMNVEV (reference sequence). The CDR3 is 15 residues long. V shed 5 bases and J 12 bases; nucleotides not matched to a gene: 9. This CDR3 reads CASSVPGLAGVGQFF. DNA for the CDR3: TGTGCCAGCAGTGTACCGGGACTAGCGGGAGTCGGGCAGTTCTTC.

The chain links TRBV4-3 to TRBJ2-7; D is unresolved. Germline-derived CDR1 and CDR2 are LGHNA and YSLEER. Trimming cost V 5 bases and J 0 bases, with 11 bases left between them. This CDR3 has 14 residues. CDR3 amino acids: CASSAQWSSYEQYF. The CDR3 bases are TGCGCCAGCAGCGCTCAGTGGAGCTCCTACGAGCAGTACTTC.

This chain links TRBV11-2 with TRBJ2-1; possibly TRBD2 for D (6 bases). The CDR3 length is 14 residues. Germline V gene sequence: CDR1 SGHAT, CDR2 FQNNGV. V lost 6 bases and J 1 base, leaving 10 bases between the germline ends. The CDR3 DNA reads as TGTGCCAGCAGACTGGGGGGTTCCTACAATGAGCAGTTCTTC. Its protein product is CASRLGGSYNEQFF.

CDR3 coding DNA: TGCGCCAGCAGCTTGGAGGCAGGGGGCGCAAACTATGGCTACACCTTC. Its translation: CASSLEAGGANYGYTF. The chain uses TRBV5-1 and TRBJ1-2; 8 bases are a match to TRBD1. Losses at the gene ends were 0 bases for V and 2 bases for J; bases not matched to a gene: 6. CDR3 length equals 16 residues. In germline, CDR1 is SGHRS, CDR2 YFSETQ. Full variable domain (rest looked up from reference TRBV5-1 and TRBJ1-2): KAGVTQTPRYLIKTRGQQVTLSCSPISGHRSVSWYQQTPGQGLQFLFEYFSETQRNKGNFPGRFSGRQFSNSRSEMNVSTLELGDSALYLCASSLEAGGANYGYTFGSGTRLTVV.